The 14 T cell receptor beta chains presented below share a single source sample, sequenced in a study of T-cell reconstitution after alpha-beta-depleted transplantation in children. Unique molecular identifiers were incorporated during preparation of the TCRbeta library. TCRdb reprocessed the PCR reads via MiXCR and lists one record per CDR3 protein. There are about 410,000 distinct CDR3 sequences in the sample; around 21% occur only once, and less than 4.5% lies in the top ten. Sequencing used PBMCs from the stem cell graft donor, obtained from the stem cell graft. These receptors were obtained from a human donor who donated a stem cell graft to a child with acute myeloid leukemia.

CDR3 in amino acids: CASSLLWQAGETQYF. CDR3 nucleotide sequence: TGCGCCAGCAGCCTTCTCTGGCAGGCGGGGGAGACCCAGTACTTC. V and J are TRBV4-1 and TRBJ2-5; maybe TRBD2 (6 bases). The CDR3 is 15 amino acids. The V gene's germline CDR1 is MGHRA and CDR2 YSYEKL. Between the trimmed V and J ends, which lost 4 bases and 5 bases, there was a span of 17 bases.

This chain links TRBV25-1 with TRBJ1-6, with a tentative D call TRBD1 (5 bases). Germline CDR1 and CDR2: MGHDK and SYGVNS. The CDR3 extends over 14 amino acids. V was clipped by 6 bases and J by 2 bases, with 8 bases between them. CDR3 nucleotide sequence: TGTGCCAGCAGGGTGGGGGCCTATAATTCACCCCTCCACTTT. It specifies CASRVGAYNSPLHF.

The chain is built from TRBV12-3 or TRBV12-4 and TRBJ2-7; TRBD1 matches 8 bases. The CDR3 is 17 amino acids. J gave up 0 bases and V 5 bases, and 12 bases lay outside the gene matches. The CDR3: CASSPYWDRLSSYEQYF. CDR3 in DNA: TGTGCCAGCAGTCCTTATTGGGACAGGCTTAGCTCCTACGAGCAGTACTTC.

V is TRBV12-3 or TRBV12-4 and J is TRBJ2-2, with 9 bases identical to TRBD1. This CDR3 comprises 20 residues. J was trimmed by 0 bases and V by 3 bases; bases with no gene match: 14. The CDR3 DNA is TGTGCCAGCAGTTTTTCCGGGACAGGGTACAAACTTACGAACACCGGGGAGCTGTTTTTT. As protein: CASSFSGTGYKLTNTGELFF.

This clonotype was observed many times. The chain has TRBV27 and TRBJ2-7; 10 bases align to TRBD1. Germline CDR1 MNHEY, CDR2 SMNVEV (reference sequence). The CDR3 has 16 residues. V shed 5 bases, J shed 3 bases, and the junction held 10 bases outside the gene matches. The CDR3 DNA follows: TGTGCCAGCAGTCCATTAGGACAGGGGGGAATCTACGAGCAGTACTTC. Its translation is CASSPLGQGGIYEQYF.

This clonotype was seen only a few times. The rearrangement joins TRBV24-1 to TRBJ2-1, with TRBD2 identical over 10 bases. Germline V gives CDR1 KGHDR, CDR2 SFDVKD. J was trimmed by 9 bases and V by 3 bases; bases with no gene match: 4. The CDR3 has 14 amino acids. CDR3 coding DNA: TGTGCCACCAGTGATGGACTAGCGGTTCGTGAGCAGTTCTTC. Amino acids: CATSDGLAVREQFF.

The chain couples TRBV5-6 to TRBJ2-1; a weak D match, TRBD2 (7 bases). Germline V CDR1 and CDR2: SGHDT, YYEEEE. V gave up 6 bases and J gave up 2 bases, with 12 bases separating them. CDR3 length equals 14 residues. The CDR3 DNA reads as TGTGCCAGCATCTTAGGGGGGGCCTACAATGAGCAGTTCTTC. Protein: CASILGGAYNEQFF.

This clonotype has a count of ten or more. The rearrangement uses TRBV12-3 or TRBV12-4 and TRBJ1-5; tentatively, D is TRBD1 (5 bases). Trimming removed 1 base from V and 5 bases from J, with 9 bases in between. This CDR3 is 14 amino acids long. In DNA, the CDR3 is TGTGCCAGCAGTTTAGGGCAGGGCCATCAGCCCCAGCATTTT. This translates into CASSLGQGHQPQHF.

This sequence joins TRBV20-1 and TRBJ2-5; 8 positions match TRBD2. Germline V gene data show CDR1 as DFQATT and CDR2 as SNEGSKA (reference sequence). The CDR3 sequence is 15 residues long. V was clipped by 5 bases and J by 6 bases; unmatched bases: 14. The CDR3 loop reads CSAPISGRATKTQYF. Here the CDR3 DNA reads TGCAGTGCTCCAATTTCCGGGAGGGCCACGAAGACCCAGTACTTC.

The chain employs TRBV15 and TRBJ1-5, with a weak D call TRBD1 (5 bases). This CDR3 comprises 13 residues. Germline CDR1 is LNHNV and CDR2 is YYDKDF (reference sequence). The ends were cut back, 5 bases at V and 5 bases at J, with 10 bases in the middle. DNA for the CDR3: TGTGCCACCAGCTCTGACAGATATCAGCCCCAGCATTTT. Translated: CATSSDRYQPQHF.

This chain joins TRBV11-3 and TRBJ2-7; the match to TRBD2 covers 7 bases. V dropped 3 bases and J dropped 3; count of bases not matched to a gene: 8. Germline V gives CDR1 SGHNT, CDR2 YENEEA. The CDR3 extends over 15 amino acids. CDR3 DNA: TGTGCCAGCAGCTTGTTCCCAGCGGGACTCTACGAGCAGTACTTC. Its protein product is CASSLFPAGLYEQYF.

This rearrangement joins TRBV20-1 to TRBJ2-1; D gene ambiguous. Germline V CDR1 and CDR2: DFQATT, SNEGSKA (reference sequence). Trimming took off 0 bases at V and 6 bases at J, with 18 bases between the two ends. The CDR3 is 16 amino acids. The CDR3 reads CSARDAPRAGFNEQFF. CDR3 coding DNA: TGCAGTGCTAGAGATGCCCCTAGGGCCGGATTCAATGAGCAGTTCTTC.

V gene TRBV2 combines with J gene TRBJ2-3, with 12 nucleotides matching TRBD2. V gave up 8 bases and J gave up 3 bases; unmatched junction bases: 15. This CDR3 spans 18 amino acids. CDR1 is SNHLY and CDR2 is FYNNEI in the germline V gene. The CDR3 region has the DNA TGTGCCAGCTGTCCCCTCAAGACTAGCGGGAGTTCGACAGATACGCAGTATTTT. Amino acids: CASCPLKTSGSSTDTQYF.

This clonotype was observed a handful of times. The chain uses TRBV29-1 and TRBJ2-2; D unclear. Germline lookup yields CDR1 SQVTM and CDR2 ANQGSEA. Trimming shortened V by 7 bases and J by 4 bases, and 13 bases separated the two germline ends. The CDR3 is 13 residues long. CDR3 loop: CSAYAYGTGELFF. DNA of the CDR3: TGCAGCGCTTACGCGTACGGCACCGGGGAGCTGTTTTTT.